The 16 T cell receptor beta chains given below trace back to one sample, sequenced in a study of blood T cells in healthy people across ages. PCR was performed a second time for roughly 7 to 11 cycles using a sample-barcoded 5' primer and a J-beta primer mix. TCRdb independently ran MiXCR on the 5' RACE reads; one entry per CDR3 protein. The profile shows roughly 1.4 million distinct CDR3 sequences, roughly 59% of them singletons. Sequencing used blood. Source of these receptors: a young man in good health.

The gene calls are TRBV6-6 and TRBJ1-5; possible D gene TRBD1, 5 bases. CDR3 size: 17 residues. Germline CDR1 and CDR2: MNHNY and SVGAGI (reference sequence). The ends were cut back, 6 bases at V and 4 bases at J, with 22 bases in the middle. This CDR3 reads CASSNSRAGLANQPQHF. DNA of the CDR3: TGTGCCAGCAGCAACTCCAGGGCAGGGCTAGCAAATCAGCCCCAGCATTTT.

The gene calls are TRBV7-8 and TRBJ2-7, with TRBD2 as a possible D gene (6 bases). Germline CDR1 SGHVS, CDR2 FQNEAQ. The CDR3 totals 15 residues. V shed 2 bases and J shed 3 bases, with 14 bases lying between them. CDR3 bases: TGTGCCAGCAGCTTAATGCGGGACGTAAACTACGAGCAGTACTTC. This translates into CASSLMRDVNYEQYF.

This chain connects TRBV7-2 to TRBJ2-1; 11 bases are a match to TRBD2. The CDR3 totals 15 residues. Looked up from germline, CDR1 is SGHTA and CDR2 is FQGNSA. V dropped 5 bases and J dropped 10; count of bases not matched to a gene: 10. The CDR3 DNA is TGTGCCAGCAGCCCTTCAACTAGCGGGAGAGGGGAGCAGTTCTTC. Translated: CASSPSTSGRGEQFF.

This clonotype showed up just a few times. The chain is built from TRBV4-1 and TRBJ2-1; 8 bases map to TRBD2. The germline V gene has CDR1 MGHRA and CDR2 YSYEKL. This CDR3 is 16 amino acids long. With 1 base clipped from V and 4 bases from J, the junction kept 6 bases outside the gene matches. As DNA, the CDR3 is TGCGCCAGCAGCCAAGCGGTACTAGCGGAATACAATGAGCAGTTCTTC. Its translation is CASSQAVLAEYNEQFF.

This clonotype turned up a few times. The V gene is TRBV7-2, the J gene TRBJ2-7; no definite D call. The CDR3 is 13 residues long. In germline, CDR1 is SGHTA, CDR2 FQGNSA. V shed 3 bases and J shed 3 bases, with 9 bases lying between them. CDR3 sequence reads: CASSFHRNYEQYF. The CDR3 DNA is TGTGCCAGCAGCTTCCACAGAAACTACGAGCAGTACTTC.

The gene calls are TRBV20-1 and TRBJ2-5; tentative D call: TRBD2 (5 bases). This CDR3 spans 14 amino acids. The V gene's germline CDR1 is DFQATT and CDR2 SNEGSKA (reference sequence). Trimming took off 2 bases at V and 11 bases at J, with 21 bases between the two ends. The CDR3 region is CSARLVDLGREQYF. DNA for the CDR3: TGCAGTGCTAGATTAGTTGATTTAGGAAGGGAGCAGTACTTC.

There are a few counts of this clonotype. The CDR3 nucleotides are TGTGCCAGCAGCCTTCACAGGGGTGGAAACACCATATATTTT. The encoded protein is CASSLHRGGNTIYF. The rearrangement uses TRBV16 and TRBJ1-3, with 7 nucleotides matching TRBD1. The V gene's germline CDR1 is KGHSY and CDR2 FQNENV. The CDR3 is 14 amino acids. J gave up 3 bases and V 4 bases, and 3 bases lay outside the gene matches.

This chain uses TRBV6-1 with TRBJ1-1; the D is unclear. The CDR3 has 12 amino acids. Per germline, CDR1 MNHNS and CDR2 SASEGT. Trimming left V 6 bases short and J 7 bases short, with 12 bases between. In DNA, the CDR3 is TGTGCCAGCAGCGTAGGGCTCGGTGAAGCTTTCTTT. It translates to CASSVGLGEAFF.

V usage is TRBV27 and J usage is TRBJ2-4, with D possibly matching TRBD2 (5 bases). The CDR3 has 16 amino acids. V lost 6 bases, J lost 13 bases, and 28 bases lay in between. The germline V gene has CDR1 MNHEY and CDR2 SMNVEV (reference sequence). The CDR3 sequence: CASRTRAQEVFMEQYF. DNA of the CDR3: TGTGCCAGCAGAACCCGGGCCCAGGAGGTCTTTATGGAGCAGTACTTC.

The chain employs TRBV6-1 and TRBJ1-5; tentative D call: TRBD1 (6 bases). Trimming took 9 bases from V and 4 from J, leaving 19 bases between them. The CDR3 consists of 15 residues. Germline V gives CDR1 MNHNS, CDR2 SASEGT. In nucleotides, the CDR3 is TGTGCCAGTTCTTTGGGGGACATGGGGAATCAGCCCCAGCATTTT. This sequence encodes CASSLGDMGNQPQHF.

The CDR3 region is CASSTRQNQPQHF. CDR3 nucleotides: TGTGCCAGCAGTACCCGACAGAATCAGCCCCAGCATTTT. The rearrangement joins TRBV7-2 to TRBJ1-5; a weak D match, TRBD1 (5 bases). The CDR3 sequence is 13 residues long. Trimming cost V 6 bases and J 4 bases, with 10 bases left between them. The germline V gene has CDR1 SGHTA and CDR2 FQGNSA.

The CDR3 sequence: CASSASGGGVSGYTF. The CDR3 DNA follows: TGTGCCAGCAGCGCCTCTGGAGGGGGAGTGAGTGGCTACACCTTC. V is TRBV12-3 or TRBV12-4 and J is TRBJ1-2; a possible D gene is TRBD1 (6 bases). The CDR3 totals 15 residues. V was shortened by 6 bases and J by 7 bases, with 21 bases between the two germline ends.

The V call is TRBV6-2 or TRBV6-3, the J call TRBJ2-1; D gene unclear. The CDR3 has 15 amino acids. Germline V gene data show CDR1 as MNHEY and CDR2 as SVGEGT. Between the trimmed V and J ends, which lost 6 bases and 2 bases, there was a span of 14 bases. This chain's CDR3 is CASRLTGSTYNEQFF. CDR3 DNA: TGTGCCAGCAGACTTACCGGGTCTACCTACAATGAGCAGTTCTTC.

This sequence joins TRBV3-1 and TRBJ1-3; D gene uncertain. V was pared by 0 bases and J by 1 base, with 10 bases between. Germline loops: CDR1 LGHDT, CDR2 YNNKEL (reference sequence). The CDR3 covers 16 residues. CDR3 protein: CASSQDQYTSGNTIYF. In DNA form, the CDR3 reads TGTGCCAGCAGCCAAGATCAATACACTTCTGGAAACACCATATATTTT.

The chain links TRBV7-7 to TRBJ2-7; 12 bases line up with TRBD2. The J call may be in error: the DNA end matches TRBJ2-5 better. The CDR3 is 16 amino acids. Germline CDR1 reads SSHAT; CDR2 reads FNYEAQ (reference sequence). This CDR3 reads CASSPVLAGGLETQYF. The DNA for the CDR3 is TGTGCCAGCAGCCCAGTACTAGCGGGAGGTCTGGAGACCCAGTACTTC.

This chain uses TRBV27 with TRBJ2-5; no definite D call. V lost 1 base to trimming and J lost 1 base, with 13 bases between them. The CDR3 runs to 16 residues. Germline CDR1 is MNHEY and CDR2 is SMNVEV (reference sequence). Here the CDR3 DNA reads TGTGCCAGCAGTTTATATGCGACAAGTGGCCAAGAGACCCAGTACTTC. The encoded protein is CASSLYATSGQETQYF.